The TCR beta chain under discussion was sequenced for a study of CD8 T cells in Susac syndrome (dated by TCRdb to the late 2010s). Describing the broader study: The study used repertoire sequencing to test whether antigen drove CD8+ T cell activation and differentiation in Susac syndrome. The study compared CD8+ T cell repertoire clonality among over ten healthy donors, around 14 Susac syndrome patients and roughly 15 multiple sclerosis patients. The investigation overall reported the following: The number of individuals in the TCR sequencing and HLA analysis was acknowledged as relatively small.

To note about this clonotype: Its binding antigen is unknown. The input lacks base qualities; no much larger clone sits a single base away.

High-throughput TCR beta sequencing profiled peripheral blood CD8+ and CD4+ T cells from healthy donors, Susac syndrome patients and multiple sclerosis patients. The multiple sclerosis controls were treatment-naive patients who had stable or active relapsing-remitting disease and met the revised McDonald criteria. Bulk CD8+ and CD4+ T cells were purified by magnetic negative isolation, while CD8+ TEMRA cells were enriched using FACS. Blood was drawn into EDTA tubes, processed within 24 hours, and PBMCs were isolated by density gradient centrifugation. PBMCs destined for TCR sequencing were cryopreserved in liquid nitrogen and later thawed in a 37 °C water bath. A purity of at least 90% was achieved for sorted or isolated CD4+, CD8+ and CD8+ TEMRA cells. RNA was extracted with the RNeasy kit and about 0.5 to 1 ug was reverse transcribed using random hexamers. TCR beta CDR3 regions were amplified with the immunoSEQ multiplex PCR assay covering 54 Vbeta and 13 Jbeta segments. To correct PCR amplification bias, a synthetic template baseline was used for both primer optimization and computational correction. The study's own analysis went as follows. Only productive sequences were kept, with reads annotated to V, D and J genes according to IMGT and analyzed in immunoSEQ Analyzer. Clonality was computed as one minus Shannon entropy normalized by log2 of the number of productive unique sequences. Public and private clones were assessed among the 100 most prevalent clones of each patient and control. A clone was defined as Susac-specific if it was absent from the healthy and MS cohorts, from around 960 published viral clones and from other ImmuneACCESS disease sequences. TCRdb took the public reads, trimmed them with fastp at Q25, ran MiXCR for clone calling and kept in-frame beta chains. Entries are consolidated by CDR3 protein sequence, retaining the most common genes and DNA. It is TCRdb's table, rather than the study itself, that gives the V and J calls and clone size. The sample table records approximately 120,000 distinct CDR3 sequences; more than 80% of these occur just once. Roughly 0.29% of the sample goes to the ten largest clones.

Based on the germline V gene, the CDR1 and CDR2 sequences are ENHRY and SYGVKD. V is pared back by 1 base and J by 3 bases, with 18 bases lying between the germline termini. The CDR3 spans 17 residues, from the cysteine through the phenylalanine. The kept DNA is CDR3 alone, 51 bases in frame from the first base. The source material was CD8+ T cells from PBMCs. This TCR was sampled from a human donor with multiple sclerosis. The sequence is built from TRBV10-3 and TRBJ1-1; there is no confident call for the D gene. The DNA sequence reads TGTGCCATCAGTGAGTTCCAGTCATGGGCTGGGGACACTGAAGCTTTCTTT. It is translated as CAISEFQSWAGDTEAFF.